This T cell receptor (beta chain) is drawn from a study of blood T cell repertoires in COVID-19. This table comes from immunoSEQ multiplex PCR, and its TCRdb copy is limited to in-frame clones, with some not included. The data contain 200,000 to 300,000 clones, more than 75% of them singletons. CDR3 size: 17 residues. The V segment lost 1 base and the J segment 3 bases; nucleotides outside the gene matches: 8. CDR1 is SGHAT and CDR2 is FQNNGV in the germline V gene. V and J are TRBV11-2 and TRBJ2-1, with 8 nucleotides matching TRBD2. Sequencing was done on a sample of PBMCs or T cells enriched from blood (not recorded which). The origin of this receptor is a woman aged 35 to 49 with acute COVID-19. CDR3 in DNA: TGTGCCAGCAGCTTAGGGCCGGGGACTAGTGACTACAATGAGCAGTTCTTC. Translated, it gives CASSLGPGTSDYNEQFF.